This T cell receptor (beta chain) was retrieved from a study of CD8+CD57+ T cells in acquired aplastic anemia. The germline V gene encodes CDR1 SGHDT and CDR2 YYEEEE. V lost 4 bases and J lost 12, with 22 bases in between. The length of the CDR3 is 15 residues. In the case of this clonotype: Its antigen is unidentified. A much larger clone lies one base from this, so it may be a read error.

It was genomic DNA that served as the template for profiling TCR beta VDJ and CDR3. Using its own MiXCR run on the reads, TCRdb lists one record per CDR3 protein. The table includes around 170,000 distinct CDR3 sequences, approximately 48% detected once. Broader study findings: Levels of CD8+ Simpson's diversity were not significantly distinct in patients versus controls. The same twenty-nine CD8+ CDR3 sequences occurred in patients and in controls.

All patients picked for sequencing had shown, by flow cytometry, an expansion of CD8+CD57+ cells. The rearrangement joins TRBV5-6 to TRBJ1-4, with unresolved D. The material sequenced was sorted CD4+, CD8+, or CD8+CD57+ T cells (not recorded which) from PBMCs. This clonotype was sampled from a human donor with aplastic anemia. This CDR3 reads CASSGRLGYQEELFF. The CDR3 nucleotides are TGTGCCAGCAGCGGTAGACTCGGTTATCAGGAAGAACTGTTTTTT.